This TCR beta chain derives from a study of cytomegalovirus exposure and HLA in healthy donors. Assay used: immunoSEQ multiplex PCR; TCRdb lists only in-frame clones, some missing. The sample includes about 140,000 clones, almost 90% of them seen just once. V trimming: 2 bases; J trimming: 6 bases; junction bases outside the gene matches: 11. The CDR3 runs 16 residues. Per germline, CDR1 PRHDT and CDR2 FYEKMQ (reference sequence). Study-wide points: A subsequent analysis found that TCR clusters from the first cohort also tended to co-occur in the 90 to 150 validation repertoires, with less than 95% of cluster scores above 0.

Comment on this clone: As yet, its antigen is unknown.

The chain joins TRBV13 to TRBJ2-7; 9 nucleotides match TRBD2. Sequencing input: PBMCs. The source of this sequence is a woman younger than 35 in good health and CMV-seropositive. CDR3: CASSLLAGPSIGEQYF. The DNA of the CDR3 is TGTGCCAGCAGCTTACTAGCGGGGCCCTCTATTGGCGAGCAGTACTTC.